The rows below give T cell receptor beta chains drawn from one sample of a study of CD8 T cells in Susac syndrome. TCRdb re-analysed the immunoSEQ multiplex PCR reads in MiXCR, keeping a single row per CDR3 protein. The table has 150,000 to 160,000 distinct CDR3 sequences, 85% to 95% seen once. The specimen was CD4+ T cells from PBMCs. Source of these receptors: a human donor with Susac syndrome. Each CDR3 is given with its conserved first and last residue. Each record gives: J gene, V gene, clone size, D gene, CDR3 protein, CDR3 DNA. A D gene is named only where the DNA matches it firmly. Expanded clones get a size class; other rows say once, few or many, or leave the size out.

TRBJ1-1,TRBV11-2,NA,NA,CASSLNFRNTEAFF,TGTGCCAGCAGCTTAAACTTCCGGAACACTGAAGCTTTCTTT
TRBJ1-2,TRBV29-1,NA,NA,CSVEDQVVNYGYTF,TGCAGCGTTGAAGATCAGGTAGTGAACTATGGCTACACCTTC
TRBJ1-2,TRBV6-2/TRBV6-3,NA,NA,CASRPTVNYGYTF,TGTGCCAGCAGACCGACGGTCAACTATGGCTACACCTTC
TRBJ2-7,TRBV7-8,NA,NA,CASSLRRQASSYEQYF,TGTGCCAGCAGCTTACGGAGACAGGCGAGCTCCTACGAGCAGTACTTC
TRBJ2-5,TRBV20-1,NA,NA,CSARIGLSTGTQYF,TGCAGTGCTAGAATTGGACTCTCGACGGGAACCCAGTACTTC
TRBJ2-2,TRBV20-1,NA,TRBD2,CSASQRGGSSGELFF,TGCAGTGCTTCCCAGCGGGGGGGCTCATCCGGGGAGCTGTTTTTT
TRBJ1-5,TRBV2,NA,NA,CASNRDYNQPQHF,TGTGCCTCCAACAGGGATTACAATCAGCCCCAGCATTTT
TRBJ1-2,TRBV3-1,NA,NA,CASREAANYYGYTF,TGTGCCAGCAGAGAGGCAGCCAACTACTATGGCTACACCTTC
TRBJ1-3,TRBV14,NA,NA,CASSPQRSGNTIYF,TGTGCCAGCAGCCCTCAGAGATCTGGAAACACCATATATTTT
TRBJ1-2,TRBV9,NA,NA,CASSPTGQRGGYTF,TGTGCCAGCAGCCCTACCGGACAGCGGGGTGGCTACACCTTC
TRBJ2-7,TRBV7-8,once,NA,CASSLGQAVSYEQYF,TGTGCCAGCAGCTTAGGACAGGCAGTCTCCTACGAGCAGTACTTC
TRBJ2-1,TRBV9,NA,NA,CASAGPSSYNEQFF,TGTGCCAGCGCGGGGCCGAGCTCCTACAATGAGCAGTTCTTC
TRBJ1-5,TRBV20-1,NA,TRBD1,CSARTGLSQPQHF,TGCAGTGCCCGGACAGGTCTTAGTCAGCCCCAGCATTTT
TRBJ2-3,TRBV12-5,NA,NA,CASGLAPGASTDTQYF,TGTGCTAGTGGTTTGGCCCCAGGGGCTAGCACAGATACGCAGTATTTT
TRBJ2-5,TRBV3-1,NA,NA,CASSQVSEGHQETQYF,TGTGCCAGCAGCCAAGTATCCGAGGGCCACCAAGAGACCCAGTACTTC
TRBJ1-5,TRBV7-2,NA,TRBD1,CASSLSGDSSNQPQHF,TGTGCCAGCAGCTTGAGCGGGGACAGTAGCAATCAGCCCCAGCATTTT
TRBJ1-1,TRBV3-1,NA,TRBD1,CASSPYIDRGATEAFF,TGTGCCAGCAGCCCCTATATCGACAGGGGCGCCACTGAAGCTTTCTTT
TRBJ2-5,TRBV29-1,NA,NA,CSVVEDFGEETQYF,TGCAGCGTTGTAGAGGACTTTGGGGAGGAGACCCAGTACTTC
TRBJ2-1,TRBV14,NA,NA,CASRGSAGYHEQFF,TGTGCCAGCAGAGGGTCCGCCGGGTATCATGAGCAGTTCTTC
TRBJ2-3,TRBV20-1,NA,NA,CSARLASTDTQYF,TGCAGTGCTAGACTAGCATCCACAGATACGCAGTATTTT
TRBJ1-5,TRBV6-1,NA,NA,CACIEGRGQPQHF,TGTGCCTGCATTGAGGGAAGGGGTCAGCCCCAGCATTTT
TRBJ1-6,TRBV4-1,NA,TRBD1,CASSQSGTGTSPLHF,TGCGCCAGCAGCCAATCTGGGACAGGGACTTCACCCCTCCACTTT
TRBJ2-2,TRBV24-1,NA,NA,CATEADPNTGELFF,TGTGCCACCGAGGCAGATCCGAACACCGGGGAGCTGTTTTTT
TRBJ1-5,TRBV20-1,NA,NA,CSASTGGAPQHF,TGCAGTGCTAGTACGGGCGGGGCGCCCCAGCATTTT
TRBJ1-5,TRBV28,NA,NA,CASNGGQQPQHF,TGTGCCAGCAACGGGGGGCAACAGCCCCAGCATTTT
TRBJ2-7,TRBV9,NA,NA,CASSVDVDLSPYEQYF,TGTGCCAGCAGCGTAGATGTAGACCTCTCTCCTTACGAGCAGTACTTC
TRBJ2-3,TRBV20-1,NA,NA,CSAGGSGSTDTQYF,TGCAGTGCTGGGGGTAGCGGTAGCACAGATACGCAGTATTTT
TRBJ2-1,TRBV20-1,once,NA,CSGRGDSNEQFF,TGCAGTGGTCGAGGAGACAGCAATGAGCAGTTCTTC
TRBJ2-5,TRBV15,NA,TRBD1,CATSRDIPTGGAGTQYF,TGTGCCACCAGCAGAGATATCCCGACAGGGGGCGCAGGGACCCAGTACTTC
TRBJ1-2,TRBV20-1,NA,TRBD1,CSARDPGQSNYGYTF,TGCAGTGCTAGGGACCCGGGACAGTCTAACTATGGCTACACCTTC
TRBJ1-4,TRBV4-3,NA,TRBD1,CASSQVTGIGEKLFF,TGCGCCAGCAGCCAAGTGACAGGGATAGGGGAAAAACTGTTTTTT
TRBJ1-2,TRBV20-1,NA,NA,CSASAGNHGYTF,TGCAGTGCTAGTGCAGGGAACCATGGCTACACCTTC
TRBJ2-1,TRBV7-2,NA,NA,CASSTSRVNEQFF,TGTGCCAGCAGCACATCTAGAGTAAATGAGCAGTTCTTC
TRBJ2-1,TRBV6-6,NA,NA,CASGLLVNEQFF,TGTGCCAGCGGGTTGTTAGTCAATGAGCAGTTCTTC
TRBJ1-5,TRBV14,NA,NA,CASSQHAWQPQHF,TGTGCCAGCAGCCAGCACGCGTGGCAGCCCCAGCATTTT
TRBJ2-5,TRBV5-1,NA,NA,CASYEGPTGETQYF,TGCGCCAGTTACGAAGGTCCCACCGGGGAGACCCAGTACTTC
TRBJ2-7,TRBV9,NA,TRBD2,CASSSLGTSYQEQYF,TGTGCCAGCAGCTCCCTTGGGACTAGTTACCAAGAGCAGTACTTC
TRBJ2-5,TRBV29-1,NA,TRBD1,CSVAGSDRGETQYF,TGCAGCGTTGCAGGGTCGGACAGGGGAGAGACCCAGTACTTC
TRBJ2-5,TRBV20-1,NA,TRBD2,CSAGPRLRGAGETQYF,TGCAGTGCTGGACCCCGCCTGCGGGGGGCGGGTGAGACCCAGTACTTC
TRBJ1-3,TRBV20-1,NA,NA,CSAGGGHSGNTIYF,TGCAGTGCTGGTGGGGGTCACTCTGGAAACACCATATATTTT
TRBJ2-1,TRBV9,NA,NA,CASSVGWDEQFF,TGTGCCAGCAGCGTCGGGTGGGATGAGCAGTTCTTC
TRBJ1-2,TRBV6-2/TRBV6-3,NA,NA,CASSYQTRGSYGYTF,TGTGCCAGCAGTTACCAGACCCGGGGGTCTTATGGCTACACCTTC
TRBJ2-3,TRBV5-4,NA,NA,CASSPSPYRAGVTDTQYF,TGTGCCAGCAGCCCGTCCCCTTACAGGGCAGGGGTCACAGATACGCAGTATTTT
TRBJ2-7,TRBV25-1,NA,NA,CASTISGTPGYEQYF,TGTGCCAGCACGATCTCCGGGACCCCTGGATACGAGCAGTACTTC
TRBJ2-1,TRBV29-1,NA,TRBD1,CSVAGQGGNEQFF,TGCAGCGTTGCGGGACAGGGGGGCAATGAGCAGTTCTTC
TRBJ1-4,TRBV3-1,NA,NA,CASSHGQLTNEKLFF,TGTGCCAGCAGCCACGGACAGTTGACTAATGAAAAACTGTTTTTT
TRBJ2-1,TRBV7-2,NA,NA,CASSDRQDNEQFF,TGTGCCAGCAGCGACCGACAAGACAATGAGCAGTTCTTC